This T cell receptor beta chain was sequenced during a study of blood T cell repertoires in COVID-19. On the study more broadly: PBMCs, B-cell-depleted T cells, or T cells provided the cDNA or gDNA that made up the material.

This CDR3 has 12 residues. CDR1 MNHEY and CDR2 SVGAGI come from the germline V gene. Trimming removed 0 bases at V and 7 bases at J, with 6 bases between. The method was immunoSEQ multiplex PCR; TCRdb's version includes in-frame clones alone and lacks a portion of them. Of approximately 200,000 clones detected, around 90% appear once; the ten largest clones hold around 2%. Symptom resolution, clearance, or two negative PCRs marked the recovered donors of Cohort 3. This clonotype originated in a woman aged 25-40 years who had recovered from COVID-19. Sequencing was carried out using PBMCs or T cells enriched from blood (not recorded which). The J gene is TRBJ1-2, the V gene TRBV6-5; the D is unclear. The CDR3 spells CASSYSRGGYTF. The CDR3 nucleotides read TGTGCCAGCAGTTACTCCCGGGGTGGCTACACCTTC.